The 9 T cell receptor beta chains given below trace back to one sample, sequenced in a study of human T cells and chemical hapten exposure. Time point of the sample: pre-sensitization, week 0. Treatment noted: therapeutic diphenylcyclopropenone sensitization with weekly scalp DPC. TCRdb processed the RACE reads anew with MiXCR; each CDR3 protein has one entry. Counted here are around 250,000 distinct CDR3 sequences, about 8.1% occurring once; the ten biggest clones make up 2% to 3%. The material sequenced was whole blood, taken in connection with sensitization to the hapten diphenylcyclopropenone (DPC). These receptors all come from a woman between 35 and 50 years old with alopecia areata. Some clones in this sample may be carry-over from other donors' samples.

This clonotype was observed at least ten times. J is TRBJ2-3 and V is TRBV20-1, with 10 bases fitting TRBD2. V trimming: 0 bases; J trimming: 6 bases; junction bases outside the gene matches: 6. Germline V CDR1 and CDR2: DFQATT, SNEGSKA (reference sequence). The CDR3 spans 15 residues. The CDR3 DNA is TGCAGTGCTAGAGACGCAGCGGGAGGGGCCGATACGCAGTATTTT. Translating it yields CSARDAAGGADTQYF.

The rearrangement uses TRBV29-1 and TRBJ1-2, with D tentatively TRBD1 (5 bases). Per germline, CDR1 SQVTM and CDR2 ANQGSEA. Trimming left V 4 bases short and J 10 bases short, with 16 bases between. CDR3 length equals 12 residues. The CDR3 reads CSVAGGDSYYTF. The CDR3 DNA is TGCAGCGTTGCGGGGGGTGACAGTTACTACACCTTC.

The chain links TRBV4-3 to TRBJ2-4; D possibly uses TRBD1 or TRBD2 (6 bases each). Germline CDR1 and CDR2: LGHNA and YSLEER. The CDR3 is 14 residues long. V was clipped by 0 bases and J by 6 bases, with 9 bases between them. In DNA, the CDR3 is TGCGCCAGCAGCCAAGAGAGGGGGGTAAACATTCAGTACTTC. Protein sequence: CASSQERGVNIQYF.

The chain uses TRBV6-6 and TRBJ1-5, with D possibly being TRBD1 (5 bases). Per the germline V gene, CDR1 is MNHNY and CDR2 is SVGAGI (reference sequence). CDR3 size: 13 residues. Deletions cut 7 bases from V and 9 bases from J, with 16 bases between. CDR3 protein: CASTGTAQSPQHF. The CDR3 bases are TGTGCCAGCACCGGGACTGCCCAATCGCCCCAGCATTTT.

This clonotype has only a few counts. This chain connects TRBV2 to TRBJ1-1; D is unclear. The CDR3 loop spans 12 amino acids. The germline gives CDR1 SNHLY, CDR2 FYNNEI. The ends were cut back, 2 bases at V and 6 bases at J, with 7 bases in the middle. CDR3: CASSELVAEAFF. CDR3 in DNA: TGTGCCAGCAGTGAATTGGTCGCTGAAGCTTTCTTT.

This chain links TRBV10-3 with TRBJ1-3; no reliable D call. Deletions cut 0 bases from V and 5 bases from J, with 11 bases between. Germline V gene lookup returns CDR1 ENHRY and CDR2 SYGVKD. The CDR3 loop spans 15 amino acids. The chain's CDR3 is CAISESAGGRNTIYF. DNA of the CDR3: TGTGCCATCAGTGAGTCGGCCGGCGGTCGAAACACCATATATTTT.

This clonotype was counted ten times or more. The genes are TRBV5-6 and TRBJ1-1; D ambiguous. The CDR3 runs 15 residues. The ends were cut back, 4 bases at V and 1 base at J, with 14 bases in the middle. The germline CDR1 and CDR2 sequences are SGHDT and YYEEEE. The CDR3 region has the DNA TGTGCCAGCAGCGCGCCAGAGACCGCGAACACTGAAGCTTTCTTT. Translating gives CASSAPETANTEAFF.

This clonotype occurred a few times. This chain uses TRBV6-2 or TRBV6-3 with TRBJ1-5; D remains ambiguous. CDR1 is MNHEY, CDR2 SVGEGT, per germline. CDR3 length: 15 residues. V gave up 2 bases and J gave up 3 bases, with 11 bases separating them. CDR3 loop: CASSYGAGYNQPQHF. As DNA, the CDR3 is TGTGCCAGCAGTTACGGTGCAGGATACAATCAGCCCCAGCATTTT.

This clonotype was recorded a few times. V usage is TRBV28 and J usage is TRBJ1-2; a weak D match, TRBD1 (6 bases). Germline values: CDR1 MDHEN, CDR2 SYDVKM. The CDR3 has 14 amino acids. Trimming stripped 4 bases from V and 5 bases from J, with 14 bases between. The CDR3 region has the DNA TGTGCCAGCAGTTCCGGACAGCGCGTTTATGGCTACACCTTC. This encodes CASSSGQRVYGYTF.